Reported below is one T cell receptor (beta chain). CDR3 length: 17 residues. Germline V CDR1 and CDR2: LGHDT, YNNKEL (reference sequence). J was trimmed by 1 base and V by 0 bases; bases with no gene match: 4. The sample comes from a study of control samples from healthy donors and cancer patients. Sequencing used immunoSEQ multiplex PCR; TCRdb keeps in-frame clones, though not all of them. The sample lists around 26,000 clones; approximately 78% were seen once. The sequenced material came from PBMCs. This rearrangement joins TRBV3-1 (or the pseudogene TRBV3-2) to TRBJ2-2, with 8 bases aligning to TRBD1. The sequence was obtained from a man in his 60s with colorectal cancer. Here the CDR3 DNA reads TGTGCCAGCAGCCAAGATCACGGGACAGGGAACACCGGGGAGCTGTTTTTT. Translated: CASSQDHGTGNTGELFF.